This T cell receptor beta chain emerged from a study of OX40 agonist ivuxolimab in advanced cancers. Study-wide results and caveats: Compared with others, partial responders at 0.1-3.0 mg/kg displayed clonal expansion among the lowest.

The germline V gene encodes CDR1 KGHSH and CDR2 LQKENI. This CDR3 contains 15 residues. V lost 1 base to trimming and J lost 5 bases, with 14 bases between them. Cycle 7 day 1, cycle 4 day 1, and baseline were the timepoints at which blood was sampled. The table came from immunoSEQ multiplex PCR; TCRdb's copy has only in-frame clones and leaves some out. The sample includes nearly 50,000 clones, roughly 81% of them seen just once. Worth noting for this clone: The target antigen is unknown.

The sequence was obtained from an adult with an advanced solid tumor such as melanoma, head and neck, liver or kidney cancer. Specimen: CD4+ or CD8+ T cells sorted from blood, collected in a trial of the OX40 agonist ivuxolimab. The V and J genes are TRBV18 and TRBJ1-1, with a tentative D call TRBD1 (6 bases). CDR3 nucleotide sequence: TGTGCCAGCTCACCACAACTGGGAGACAGGACTGAAGCTTTCTTT. This gives the protein CASSPQLGDRTEAFF.